These 13 T cell receptor beta chains share one sample of origin, sequenced in a study of cytomegalovirus exposure and HLA in healthy donors. Use of 60 Vbeta and 13 Jbeta primers characterized the PCR. Libraries were prepared by immunoSEQ multiplex PCR; TCRdb keeps only in-frame clonotypes and omits some of them. The sample yields under 300,000 clones, 65% to 85% seen once. Sequenced sample: PBMCs. These receptors originate from a female donor in good health and CMV-seronegative.

The chain joins TRBV2 to TRBJ2-7, with 7 bases aligning to TRBD1. V was clipped by 7 bases and J by 3 bases; unmatched bases: 0. The CDR3 extends over 11 amino acids. Germline V gives CDR1 SNHLY, CDR2 FYNNEI. CDR3 protein: CASNRGYEQYF. DNA of the CDR3: TGTGCCAGCAACAGGGGCTACGAGCAGTACTTC.

This clone was picked up a small number of times. This chain uses TRBV2 with TRBJ2-5, with 10 bases fitting TRBD1. This CDR3 comprises 12 residues. Germline V gene data show CDR1 as SNHLY and CDR2 as FYNNEI. Trimming removed 6 bases from V and 11 bases from J; junction bases left unmatched: 6. CDR3 sequence reads: CASRGDRGEQYF. In nucleotides, the CDR3 is TGTGCCAGCAGGGGGGACAGGGGAGAGCAGTACTTC. Looking up the rest from reference TRBV2 and TRBJ2-5 gives the full variable domain: EPEVTQTPSHQVTQMGQEVILRCVPISNHLYFYWYRQILGQKVEFLVSFYNNEISEKSEIFDDQFSVERPDGSNFTLKIRSTKLEDSAMYFCASRGDRGEQYFGPGTRLLVL.

The V call is TRBV19, the J call TRBJ2-7, with TRBD1 identical over 8 bases. The ends lost 8 bases at V and 2 bases at J; junction bases unmatched: 5. The germline CDR1 and CDR2 sequences are LNHDA and SQIVND (reference sequence). This CDR3 spans 13 amino acids. CDR3 coding DNA: TGTGCCAGTGGCGGACAGGGACCCTACGAGCAGTACTTC. Translating gives CASGGQGPYEQYF.

The chain joins TRBV14 to TRBJ2-5, with D maybe TRBD2 (6 bases). The length of the CDR3 is 15 residues. From germline, CDR1 is SGHDN and CDR2 FVKESK. V was cut by 6 bases and J by 2 bases, with 16 bases left in between. The CDR3 coding sequence is TGTGCCAGCAGTGTTCGGGTTAGCGGACAAGAGACCCAGTACTTC. It encodes CASSVRVSGQETQYF.

This clone has more than one count but fewer than ten. The gene calls are TRBV5-1 and TRBJ1-1; 7 bases agree with TRBD1. This CDR3 region has 16 residues. From germline, CDR1 is SGHRS and CDR2 YFSETQ. The J segment lost 8 bases and the V segment lost 0 bases, leaving 13 bases of the junction unmatched. CDR3: CASSLDDIRTGGEAFF. CDR3 in DNA: TGCGCCAGCAGCTTGGATGATATTCGGACAGGTGGGGAAGCTTTCTTT.

The rearrangement joins TRBV30 to TRBJ1-2; D might be TRBD1 (5 bases). Trimming removed 3 bases at V and 4 bases at J, with 12 bases between. This CDR3 has 13 residues. Per germline, CDR1 GTSNPN and CDR2 SVGIG (reference sequence). Here the CDR3 reads CAWRIGGIYGYTF. As DNA, the CDR3 is TGTGCCTGGAGGATTGGGGGGATCTATGGCTACACCTTC. The variable domain in full, with the rest retrieved from reference TRBV30 and TRBJ1-2, is SQTIHQWPATLVQPVGSPLSLECTVEGTSNPNLYWYRQAAGRGLQLLFYSVGIGQISSEVPQNLSASRPQDRQFILSSKKLLLSDSGFYLCAWRIGGIYGYTFGSGTRLTVV.

The CDR3, as DNA: TGTGCCAGCAGCTTATACCGACTAGCGGGAGGAAATACCGGGGAGCTGTTTTTT. Amino acids: CASSLYRLAGGNTGELFF. V gene TRBV7-9 combines with J gene TRBJ2-2, with 13 positions matching TRBD2. Trimming cost V 2 bases and J 5 bases; bases outside gene matches: 8. The CDR3 is 18 amino acids. Per germline, CDR1 SEHNR and CDR2 FQNEAQ (reference sequence).

The rearrangement uses TRBV19 and TRBJ2-5, with D unclear. The assigned J gene may be wrong: the sequence end matches TRBJ2-7 better. Germline-derived CDR1 and CDR2 are LNHDA and SQIVND (reference sequence). CDR3 length: 12 amino acids. The DNA for the CDR3 is TGTGCCAGTAGTACCACCGACTACGAGCAGTACTTC. This encodes CASSTTDYEQYF.

The table lists this clone with a few counts. This sequence joins TRBV5-1 and TRBJ1-4; D perhaps matches TRBD1 (5 bases). The germline gives CDR1 SGHRS, CDR2 YFSETQ. The CDR3 spans 14 residues. V dropped 2 bases and J dropped 7 bases, with 12 bases sitting between them. CDR3 DNA: TGCGCCAGCAGCTTACGATCGGGGGGTGAAAAACTGTTTTTT. Protein sequence: CASSLRSGGEKLFF.

This clone appeared a few times. V usage is TRBV2 and J usage is TRBJ2-3, with 8 bases matching TRBD2. The CDR3 sequence is 13 residues long. Germline-derived CDR1 and CDR2 are SNHLY and FYNNEI. V lost 10 bases, J lost 4 bases, and 7 bases stayed unmatched. Here the CDR3 reads CAMSSGSADTQYF. The DNA of the CDR3 is TGTGCCATGTCCAGCGGGAGTGCAGATACGCAGTATTTT.

This clone has only one observation. This CDR3 is CASSEQGQLNTEAFF. CDR3 bases: TGTGCCAGCAGTGAGCAGGGACAATTGAACACTGAAGCTTTCTTT. The V gene is TRBV6-1, the J gene TRBJ1-1; D possibly corresponds to TRBD1 (6 bases). The V end lost 3 bases, the J end lost 0 bases, and 11 bases lay between the germline ends. Germline CDR1 and CDR2: MNHNS and SASEGT. This CDR3 is built from 15 residues.

The chain links TRBV11-2 to TRBJ2-7; 12 bases agree with TRBD2. CDR1 and CDR2 (germline): SGHAT, FQNNGV. V lost 8 bases, J lost 7 bases, and 12 bases stayed unmatched. This CDR3 has 15 residues. CDR3 in amino acids: CASFRDPLAGGEQYF. The CDR3 DNA reads as TGTGCCAGCTTCCGGGACCCACTAGCGGGAGGTGAGCAGTACTTC.

In DNA, the CDR3 is TGTGCCAGCTCACCAGACAGGATTAATGAAAAACTGTTTTTT. Translated: CASSPDRINEKLFF. This chain joins TRBV18 and TRBJ1-4, with D possibly being TRBD1 (6 bases). Trimming took off 2 bases at V and 4 bases at J, with 8 bases between the two ends. CDR1 KGHSH and CDR2 LQKENI come from the germline V gene. This CDR3 region has 14 residues.